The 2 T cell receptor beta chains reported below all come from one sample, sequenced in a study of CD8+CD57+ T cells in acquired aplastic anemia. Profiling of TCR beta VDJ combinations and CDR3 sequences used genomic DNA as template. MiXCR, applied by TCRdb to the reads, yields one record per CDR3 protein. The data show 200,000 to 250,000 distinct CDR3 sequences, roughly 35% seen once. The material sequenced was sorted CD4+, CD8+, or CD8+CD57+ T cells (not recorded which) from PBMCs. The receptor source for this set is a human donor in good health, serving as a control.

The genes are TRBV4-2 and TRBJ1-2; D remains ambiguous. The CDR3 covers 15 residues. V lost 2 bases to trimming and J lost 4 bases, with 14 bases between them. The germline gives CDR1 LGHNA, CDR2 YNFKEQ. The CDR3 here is CASSQLPLEGYGYTF. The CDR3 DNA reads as TGTGCCAGCAGCCAACTGCCGTTGGAGGGCTATGGCTACACCTTC.

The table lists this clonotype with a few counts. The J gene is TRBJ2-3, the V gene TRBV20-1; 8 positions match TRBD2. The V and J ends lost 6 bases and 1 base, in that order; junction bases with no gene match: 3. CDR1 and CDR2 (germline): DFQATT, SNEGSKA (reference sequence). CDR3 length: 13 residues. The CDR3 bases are TGCAGTGCGACTAGCGCACGCACAGATACGCAGTATTTT. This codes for CSATSARTDTQYF.